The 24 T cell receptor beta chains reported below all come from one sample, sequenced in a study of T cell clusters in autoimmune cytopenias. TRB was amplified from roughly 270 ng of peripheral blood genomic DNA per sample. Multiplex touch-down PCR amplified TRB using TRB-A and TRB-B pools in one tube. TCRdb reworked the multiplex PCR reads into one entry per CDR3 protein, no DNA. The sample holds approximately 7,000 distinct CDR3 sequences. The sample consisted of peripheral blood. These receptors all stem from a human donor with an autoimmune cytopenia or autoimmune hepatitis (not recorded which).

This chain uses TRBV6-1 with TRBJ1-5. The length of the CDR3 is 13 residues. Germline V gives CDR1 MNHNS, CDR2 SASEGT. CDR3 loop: CASSFRVEQPQHF.

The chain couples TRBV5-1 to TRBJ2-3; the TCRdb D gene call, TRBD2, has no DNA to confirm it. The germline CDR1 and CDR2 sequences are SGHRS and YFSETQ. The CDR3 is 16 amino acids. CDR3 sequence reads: CASSTKSGGGSYTQYF.

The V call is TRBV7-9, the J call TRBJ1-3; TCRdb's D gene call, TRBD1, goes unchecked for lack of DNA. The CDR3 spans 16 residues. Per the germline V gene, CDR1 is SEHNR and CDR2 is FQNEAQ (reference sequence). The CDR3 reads CASSRPGDRTGNTIYF.

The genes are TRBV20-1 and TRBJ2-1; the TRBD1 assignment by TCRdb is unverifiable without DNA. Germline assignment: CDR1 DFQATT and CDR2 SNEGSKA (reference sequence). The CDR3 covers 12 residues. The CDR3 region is CSASPRANEQFF.

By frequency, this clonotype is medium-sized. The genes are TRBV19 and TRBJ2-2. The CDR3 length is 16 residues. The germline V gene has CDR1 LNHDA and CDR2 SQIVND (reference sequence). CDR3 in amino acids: CASSTPGGANTGELFF.

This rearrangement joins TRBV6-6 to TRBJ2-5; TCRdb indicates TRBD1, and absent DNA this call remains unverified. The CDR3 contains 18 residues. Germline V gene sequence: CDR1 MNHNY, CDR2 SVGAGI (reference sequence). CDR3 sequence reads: CASSYSMGGRGCEKTQYF.

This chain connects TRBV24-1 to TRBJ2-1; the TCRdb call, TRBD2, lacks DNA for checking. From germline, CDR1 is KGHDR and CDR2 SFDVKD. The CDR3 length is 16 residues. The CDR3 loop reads CATSDYRASGYNEQFF.

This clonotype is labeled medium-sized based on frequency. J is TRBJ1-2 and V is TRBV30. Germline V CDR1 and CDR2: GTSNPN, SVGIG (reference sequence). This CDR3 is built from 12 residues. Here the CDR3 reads CAWSVSRGGYTF.

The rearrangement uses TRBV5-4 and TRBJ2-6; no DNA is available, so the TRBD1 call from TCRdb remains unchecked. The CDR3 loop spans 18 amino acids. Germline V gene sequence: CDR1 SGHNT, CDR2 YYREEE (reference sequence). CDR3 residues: CASSPGQLFLSGANVLTF.

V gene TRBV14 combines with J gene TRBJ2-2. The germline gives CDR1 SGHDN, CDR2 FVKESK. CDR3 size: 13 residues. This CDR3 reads CASSRGIYGELFF.

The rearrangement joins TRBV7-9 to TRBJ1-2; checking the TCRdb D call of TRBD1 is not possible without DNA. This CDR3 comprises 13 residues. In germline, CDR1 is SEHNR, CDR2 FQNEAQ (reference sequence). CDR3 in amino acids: CARLGALDYGYTF.

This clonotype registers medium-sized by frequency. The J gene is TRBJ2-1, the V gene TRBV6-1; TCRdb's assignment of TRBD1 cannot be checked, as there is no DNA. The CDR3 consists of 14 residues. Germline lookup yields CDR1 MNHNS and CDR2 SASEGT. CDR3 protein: CATSQGPSYNEQFF.

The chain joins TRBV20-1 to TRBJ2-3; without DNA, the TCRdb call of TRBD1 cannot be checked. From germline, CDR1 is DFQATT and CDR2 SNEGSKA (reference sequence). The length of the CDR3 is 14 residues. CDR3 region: CSARRQVGTDTQYF.

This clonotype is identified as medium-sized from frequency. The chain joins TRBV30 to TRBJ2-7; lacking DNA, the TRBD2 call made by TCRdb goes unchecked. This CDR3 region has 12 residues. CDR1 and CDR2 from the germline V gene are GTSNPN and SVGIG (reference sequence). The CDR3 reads CAWSVREAHPYF.

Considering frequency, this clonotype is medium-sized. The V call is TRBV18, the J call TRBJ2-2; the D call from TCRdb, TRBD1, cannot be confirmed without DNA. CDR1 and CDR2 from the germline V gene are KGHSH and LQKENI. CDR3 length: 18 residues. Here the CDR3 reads CASSPSNTRDLNTGELFF.

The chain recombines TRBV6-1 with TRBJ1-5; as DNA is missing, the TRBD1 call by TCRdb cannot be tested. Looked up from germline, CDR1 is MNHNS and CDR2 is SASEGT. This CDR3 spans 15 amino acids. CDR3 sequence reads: CASRDRDRASQPQHF.

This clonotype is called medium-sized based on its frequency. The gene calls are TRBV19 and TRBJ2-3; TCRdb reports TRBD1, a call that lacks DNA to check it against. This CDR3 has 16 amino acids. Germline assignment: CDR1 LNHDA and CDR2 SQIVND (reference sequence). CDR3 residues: CASSIDTGASTDTQYF.

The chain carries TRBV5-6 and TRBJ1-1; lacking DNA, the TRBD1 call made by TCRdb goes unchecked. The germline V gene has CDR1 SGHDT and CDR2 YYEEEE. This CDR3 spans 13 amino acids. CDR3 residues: CASSRGGITEAFF. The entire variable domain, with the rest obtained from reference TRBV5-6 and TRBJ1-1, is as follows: DAGVTQSPTHLIKTRGQQVTLRCSPKSGHDTVSWYQQALGQGPQFIFQYYEEEERQRGNFPDRFSGHQFPNYSSELNVNALLLGDSALYLCASSRGGITEAFFGQGTRLTVV.

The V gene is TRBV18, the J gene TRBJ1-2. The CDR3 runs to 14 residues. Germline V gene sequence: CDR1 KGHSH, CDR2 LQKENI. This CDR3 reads CASSPASSNYGYTF.

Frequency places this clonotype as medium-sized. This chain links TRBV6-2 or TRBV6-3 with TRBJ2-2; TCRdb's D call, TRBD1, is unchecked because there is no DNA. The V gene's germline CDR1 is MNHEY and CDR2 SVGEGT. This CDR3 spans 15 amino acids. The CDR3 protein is CASSYEGLSTGELFF.

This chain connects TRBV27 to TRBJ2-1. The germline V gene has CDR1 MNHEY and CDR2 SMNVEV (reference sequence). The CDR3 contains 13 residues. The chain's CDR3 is CASSESELNEQYF.

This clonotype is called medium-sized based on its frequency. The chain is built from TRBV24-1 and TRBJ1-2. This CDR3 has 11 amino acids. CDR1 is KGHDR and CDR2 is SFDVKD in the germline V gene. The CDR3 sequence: CATSDGYGYTF.

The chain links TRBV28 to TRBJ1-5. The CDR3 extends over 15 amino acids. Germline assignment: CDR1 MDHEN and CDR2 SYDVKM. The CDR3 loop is CASEVEGFGNQPQHF.

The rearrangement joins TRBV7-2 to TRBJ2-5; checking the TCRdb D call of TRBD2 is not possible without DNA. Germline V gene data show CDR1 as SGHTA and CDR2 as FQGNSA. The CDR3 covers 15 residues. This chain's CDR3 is CASSAHSGGIKTQYF.